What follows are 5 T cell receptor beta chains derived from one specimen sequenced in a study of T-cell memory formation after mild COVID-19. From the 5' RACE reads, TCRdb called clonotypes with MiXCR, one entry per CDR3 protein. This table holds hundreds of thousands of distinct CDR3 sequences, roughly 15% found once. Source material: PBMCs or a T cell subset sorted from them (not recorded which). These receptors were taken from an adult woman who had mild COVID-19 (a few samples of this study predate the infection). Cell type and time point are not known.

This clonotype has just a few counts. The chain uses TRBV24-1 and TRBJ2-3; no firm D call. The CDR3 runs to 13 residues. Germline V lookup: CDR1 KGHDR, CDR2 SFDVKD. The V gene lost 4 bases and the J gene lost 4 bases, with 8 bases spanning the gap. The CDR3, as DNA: TGTGCCACCAGTGAAGGATTTTCAGATACGCAGTATTTT. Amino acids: CATSEGFSDTQYF.

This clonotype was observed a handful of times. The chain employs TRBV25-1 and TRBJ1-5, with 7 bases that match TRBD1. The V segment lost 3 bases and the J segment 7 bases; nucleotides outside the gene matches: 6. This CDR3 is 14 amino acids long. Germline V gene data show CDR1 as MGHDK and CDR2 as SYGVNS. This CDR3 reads CASSDSPGGQPQHF. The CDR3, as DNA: TGTGCCAGCAGTGATTCCCCAGGGGGACAGCCCCAGCATTTT.

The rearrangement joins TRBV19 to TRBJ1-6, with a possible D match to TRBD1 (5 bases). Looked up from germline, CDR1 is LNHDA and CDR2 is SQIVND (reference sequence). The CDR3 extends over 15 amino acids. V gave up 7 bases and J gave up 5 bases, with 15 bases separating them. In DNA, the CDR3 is TGTGCCAGTACTGGAGGGACCGTTAATAATTCACCCCTCCACTTT. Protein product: CASTGGTVNNSPLHF.

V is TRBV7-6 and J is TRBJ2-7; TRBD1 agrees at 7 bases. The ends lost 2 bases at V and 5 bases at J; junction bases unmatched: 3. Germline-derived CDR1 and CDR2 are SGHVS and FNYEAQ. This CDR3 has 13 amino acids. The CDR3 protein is CASSLRDSHEQYF. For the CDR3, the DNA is TGTGCCAGCAGCTTACGGGACAGCCACGAGCAGTACTTC.

The CDR3 DNA follows: TGTGCCAGCAGCTTATCTCGGTTGTTCCCTGGAGACAGGGGTGGAGATACGCAGTATTTT. Its protein is CASSLSRLFPGDRGGDTQYF. The J gene is TRBJ2-3, the V gene TRBV13; 8 bases are a match to TRBD1. The CDR3 sequence is 20 residues long. Germline V gene data show CDR1 as PRHDT and CDR2 as FYEKMQ (reference sequence). The V gene end was trimmed by 2 bases and the J gene end by 5 bases; junction bases not matched to a gene: 21.